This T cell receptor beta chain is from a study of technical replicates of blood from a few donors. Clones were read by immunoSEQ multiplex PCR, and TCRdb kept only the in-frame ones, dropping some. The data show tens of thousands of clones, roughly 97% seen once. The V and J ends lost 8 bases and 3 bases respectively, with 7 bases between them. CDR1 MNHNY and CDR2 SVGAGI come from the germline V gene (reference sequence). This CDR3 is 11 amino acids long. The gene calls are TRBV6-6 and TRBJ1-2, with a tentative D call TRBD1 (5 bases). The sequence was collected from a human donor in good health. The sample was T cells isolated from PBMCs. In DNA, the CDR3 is TGTGCCAGCCGGGGGGACTATGGCTACACCTTC. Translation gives CASRGDYGYTF.